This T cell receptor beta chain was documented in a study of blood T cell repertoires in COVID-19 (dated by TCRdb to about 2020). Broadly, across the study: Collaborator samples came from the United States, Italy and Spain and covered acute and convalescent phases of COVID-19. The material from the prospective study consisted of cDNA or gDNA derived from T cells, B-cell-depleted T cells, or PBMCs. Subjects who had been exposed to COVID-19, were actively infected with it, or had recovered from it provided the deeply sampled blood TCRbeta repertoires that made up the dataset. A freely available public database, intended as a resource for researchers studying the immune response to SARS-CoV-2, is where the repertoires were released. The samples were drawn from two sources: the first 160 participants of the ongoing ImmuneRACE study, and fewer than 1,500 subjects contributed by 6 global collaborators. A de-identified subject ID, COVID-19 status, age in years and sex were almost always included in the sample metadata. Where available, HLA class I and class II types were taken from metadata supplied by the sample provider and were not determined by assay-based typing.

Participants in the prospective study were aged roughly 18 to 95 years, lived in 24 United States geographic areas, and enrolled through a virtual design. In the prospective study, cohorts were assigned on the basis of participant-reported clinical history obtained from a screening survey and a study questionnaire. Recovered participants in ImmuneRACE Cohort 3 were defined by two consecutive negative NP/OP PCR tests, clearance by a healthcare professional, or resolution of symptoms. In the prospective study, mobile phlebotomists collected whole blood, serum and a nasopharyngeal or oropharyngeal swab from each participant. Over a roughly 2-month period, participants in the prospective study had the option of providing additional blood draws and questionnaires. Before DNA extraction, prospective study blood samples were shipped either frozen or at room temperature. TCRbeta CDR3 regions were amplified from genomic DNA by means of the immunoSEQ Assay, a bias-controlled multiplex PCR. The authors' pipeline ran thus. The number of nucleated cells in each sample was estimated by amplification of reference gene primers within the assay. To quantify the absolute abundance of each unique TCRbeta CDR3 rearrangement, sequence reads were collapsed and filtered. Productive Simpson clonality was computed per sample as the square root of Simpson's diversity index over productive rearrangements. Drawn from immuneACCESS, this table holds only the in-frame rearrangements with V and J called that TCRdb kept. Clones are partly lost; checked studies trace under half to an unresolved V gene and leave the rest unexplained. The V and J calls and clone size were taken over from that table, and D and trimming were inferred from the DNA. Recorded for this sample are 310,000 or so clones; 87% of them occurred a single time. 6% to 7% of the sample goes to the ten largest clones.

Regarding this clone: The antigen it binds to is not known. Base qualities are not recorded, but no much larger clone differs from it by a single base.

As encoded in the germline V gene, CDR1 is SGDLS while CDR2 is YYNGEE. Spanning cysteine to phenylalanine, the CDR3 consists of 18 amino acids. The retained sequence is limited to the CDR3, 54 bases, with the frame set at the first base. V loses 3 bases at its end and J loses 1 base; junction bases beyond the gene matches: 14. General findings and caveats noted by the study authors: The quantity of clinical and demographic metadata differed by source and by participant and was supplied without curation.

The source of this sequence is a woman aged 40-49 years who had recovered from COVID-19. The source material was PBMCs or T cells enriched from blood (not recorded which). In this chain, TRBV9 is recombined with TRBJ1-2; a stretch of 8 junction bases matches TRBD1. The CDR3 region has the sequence CASSARRQGNPINYGYTF. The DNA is TGTGCCAGCAGCGCACGGAGACAGGGGAACCCTATTAACTATGGCTACACCTTC.